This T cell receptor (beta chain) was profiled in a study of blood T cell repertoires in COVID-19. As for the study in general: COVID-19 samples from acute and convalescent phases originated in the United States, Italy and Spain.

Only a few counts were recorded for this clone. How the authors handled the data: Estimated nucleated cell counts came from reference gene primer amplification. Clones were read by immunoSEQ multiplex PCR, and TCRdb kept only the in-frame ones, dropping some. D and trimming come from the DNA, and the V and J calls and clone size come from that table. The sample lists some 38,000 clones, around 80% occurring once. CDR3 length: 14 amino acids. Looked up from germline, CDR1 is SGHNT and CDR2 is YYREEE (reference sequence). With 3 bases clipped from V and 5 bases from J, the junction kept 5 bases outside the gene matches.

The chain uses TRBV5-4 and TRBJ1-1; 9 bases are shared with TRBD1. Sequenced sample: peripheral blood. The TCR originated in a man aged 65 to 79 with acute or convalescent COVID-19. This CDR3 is CASSSYRGRTEAFF. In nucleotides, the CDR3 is TGTGCCAGCAGCTCTTACAGGGGGCGGACTGAAGCTTTCTTT.